This T cell receptor beta chain was identified during a study of blood T cell repertoires in COVID-19. About the study: Specimens from acute and convalescent COVID-19 originated in the United States, Italy and Spain.

Authors' processing steps: Counts of nucleated cells, estimated from reference gene primer amplification, were obtained. Using immunoSEQ multiplex PCR, the repertoire was profiled, and TCRdb retains in-frame clones only, with some absent. V and J calls plus clone size are reproduced from that table; the DNA served to infer D and trimming. In the table there are fewer than 250,000 clones, about 88% of which are singletons. Sequencing was done on a sample of PBMCs or T cells enriched from blood (not recorded which). The sequence was obtained from a woman under 40 who had recovered from COVID-19.

DNA for the CDR3: TGTGCCAGCAGCTTATGGAGCGGAGAGACCCAGTACTTC. This codes for CASSLWSGETQYF. The gene calls are TRBV7-3 and TRBJ2-5; possibly TRBD2 for D (5 bases). Germline CDR1 reads SGHTA; CDR2 reads FQGTGA. Trimming shortened V by 2 bases and J by 4 bases, and 8 bases separated the two germline ends. The CDR3 loop spans 13 amino acids.